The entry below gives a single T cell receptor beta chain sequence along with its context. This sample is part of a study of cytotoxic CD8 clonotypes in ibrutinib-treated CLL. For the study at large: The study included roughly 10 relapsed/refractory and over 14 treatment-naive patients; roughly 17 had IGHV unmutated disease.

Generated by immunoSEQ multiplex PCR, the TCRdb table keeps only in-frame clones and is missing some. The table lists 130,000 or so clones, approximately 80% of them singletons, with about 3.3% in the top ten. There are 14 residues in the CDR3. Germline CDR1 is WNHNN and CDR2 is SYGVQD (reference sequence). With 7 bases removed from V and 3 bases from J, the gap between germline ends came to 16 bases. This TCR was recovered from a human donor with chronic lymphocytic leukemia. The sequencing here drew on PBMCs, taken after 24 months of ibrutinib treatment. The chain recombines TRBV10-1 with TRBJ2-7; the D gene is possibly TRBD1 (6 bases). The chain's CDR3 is CASMIHRDNYEQYF. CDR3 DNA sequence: TGCGCCAGCATGATTCACCGGGACAACTACGAGCAGTACTTC.